This T cell receptor beta chain is from a study of T cells in Graves' hyperthyroidism and ophthalmopathy. Researchers took RNA transcripts and amplified the TCR beta CDR3 regions from them. With the HTBI primer set, the TCR CDR3 went through a first round of RT-PCR. TCRdb re-called the multiplex PCR reads through MiXCR, storing one row per CDR3 protein. The table includes 640,000 or so distinct CDR3 sequences, roughly 14% detected once. The study left out patients who had uncontrolled infection, other autoimmune disease, pregnancy or lactation. About this clonotype itself: This may come from a read error, since a much larger clone is one base off.

The ends were cut back, 8 bases at V and 1 base at J, with 8 bases in the middle. CDR1 and CDR2 from the germline V gene are GTSNPN and SVGIG (reference sequence). The CDR3 sequence is 11 residues long. Specimen: blood. The TCR comes from a woman aged 35 to 49 with Graves' ophthalmopathy. This rearrangement joins TRBV30 to TRBJ1-1, with D possibly matching TRBD1 (6 bases). CDR3 loop: CARTENTEAFF. CDR3 DNA: TGTGCCCGGACAGAGAACACTGAAGCTTTCTTT.